The source of this T cell receptor (beta chain) is a study of blood T cell repertoires in COVID-19. The overall study: Acute-phase and convalescent COVID-19 samples originated in the United States, Italy and Spain. Nucleic acid was either cDNA or gDNA, and it came from T cells, B-cell-depleted T cells, or PBMCs.

Authors' data handling: Nucleated cell counts were estimated from reference gene primer amplification. Generated by immunoSEQ multiplex PCR, the TCRdb table keeps only in-frame clones and is missing some. Clonal size and the V and J genes are those of that table, whereas D and trimming came from the DNA. The repertoire has about 59,000 clones, approximately 78% of them found once; the top ten carry 10% to 15%. This clone has a handful of counts. This CDR3 comprises 14 residues. Germline assignment: CDR1 MNHEY and CDR2 SVGAGI. V lost 6 bases and J lost 5; bases outside the gene matches: 6. This clonotype was sampled from an elderly man with acute or convalescent COVID-19. The gene calls are TRBV6-5 and TRBJ1-1, with 10 positions matching TRBD1. The sequencing input was peripheral blood. The CDR3 region has the DNA TGTGCCAGCAGGACAGGGGGCTGGGAAACTGAAGCTTTCTTT. It yields the protein CASRTGGWETEAFF.